Following are 14 T cell receptor beta chains from one sample sequenced in a study of Ad26.COV2.S vaccination and SARS-CoV-2 variants (dated by TCRdb to the early 2020s). Libraries were constructed by the immunoSEQ multiplex PCR assay. In its TCRdb copy, this immuneACCESS table keeps in-frame sequences only and misses some clones. Where compared with another copy, unresolved V genes explain less than half of these, and the others have no known cause. Here the sample has around 350,000 clones; about 88% occur a single time. The ten largest clones capture about 3.3% of the sample. The treatment or condition label here, explained by the study, means: some 19 received Ad26.COV2.S at low or high dose, single or two shots; roughly five received placebo; per-sample allocation not given. Repertoires of vaccine and placebo recipients were sequenced from samples collected on day 63 after the first injection.

The specimen comprised peripheral blood, sampled in a trial of Ad26.COV2.S vaccine versus placebo. Receptors originate from a person between 18 and 60 years old who received the Ad26.COV2.S COVID-19 vaccine or a placebo.

The chain employs TRBV5-1 and TRBJ1-6; 9 nucleotides line up with TRBD1. J lost 3 bases, V lost 5 bases, and 3 bases had no gene match. The CDR3 sequence is 15 residues long. Germline CDR1 reads SGHRS; CDR2 reads YFSETQ. The CDR3 region has the DNA TGCGCCAGCAGTCGGACAGGGGACTATAATTCACCCCTCCACTTT. Translation gives CASSRTGDYNSPLHF.

The J gene is TRBJ2-5, the V gene TRBV14; 7 bases match TRBD2. The CDR3 sequence is 16 residues long. Trimming cost V 2 bases and J 5 bases; bases outside gene matches: 11. CDR1 and CDR2 (germline): SGHDN, FVKESK. The CDR3, as DNA: TGTGCCAGCAGCCAATGGGAGGGGAAGGGTCCGGAGACCCAGTACTTC. Its protein is CASSQWEGKGPETQYF. The full variable domain, rest sourced from reference TRBV14 and TRBJ2-5, is EAGVTQFPSHSVIEKGQTVTLRCDPISGHDNLYWYRRVMGKEIKFLLHFVKESKQDESGMPNNRFLAERTGGTYSTLKVQPAELEDSGVYFCASSQWEGKGPETQYFGPGTRLLVL.

The chain is built from TRBV7-9 and TRBJ2-7, with TRBD2 as a possible D gene (5 bases). The CDR3 sequence is 14 residues long. Germline V gene sequence: CDR1 SEHNR, CDR2 FQNEAQ (reference sequence). Trimming removed 4 bases from V and 3 bases from J, with 13 bases in between. The CDR3 region has the DNA TGTGCCAGCAGCTCGTCTAGCAAAAACTACGAGCAGTACTTC. Protein: CASSSSSKNYEQYF.

V usage is TRBV29-1 and J usage is TRBJ1-2, with D tentatively TRBD1 (5 bases). The length of the CDR3 is 12 residues. CDR1 and CDR2 (germline): SQVTM, ANQGSEA. V was trimmed by 6 bases and J by 14 bases, leaving 22 bases between them. CDR3 DNA sequence: TGCAGCGTGGTAACCGGGACGGAAAAAGTGACCTTC. As protein: CSVVTGTEKVTF.

The V call is TRBV2, the J call TRBJ1-6, with 7 bases identical to TRBD1. CDR3 length: 15 amino acids. The junction had 12 bases not matched to a gene; V was cut back by 6 bases and J by 10 bases. CDR1 SNHLY and CDR2 FYNNEI come from the germline V gene. CDR3 region: CASSGGQELGSPLHF. CDR3 in DNA: TGTGCCAGCAGCGGAGGACAGGAGTTGGGGTCACCCCTCCACTTT.

The chain joins TRBV19 to TRBJ1-5; no firm D call. The CDR3 contains 13 residues. The V gene lost 2 bases and the J gene lost 5 bases, with 7 bases spanning the gap. CDR1 LNHDA and CDR2 SQIVND come from the germline V gene (reference sequence). DNA for the CDR3: TGTGCCAGTAGTATACAGACCTATCAGCCCCAGCATTTT. The encoded protein is CASSIQTYQPQHF.

V gene TRBV6-2 or TRBV6-3 combines with J gene TRBJ2-3, with D unresolved. The V end lost 5 bases, the J end lost 3 bases, and 15 bases lay between the germline ends. CDR3 size: 15 residues. Per germline, CDR1 MNHEY and CDR2 SVGEGT. This CDR3 is CASSREDRRTDTQYF. Here the CDR3 DNA reads TGTGCCAGCAGTAGAGAGGATCGTAGGACAGATACGCAGTATTTT.

This chain connects TRBV12-1 to TRBJ1-1; the listed D gene, TRBD1, was not tested against the DNA. TRBV12-1 is a documented pseudogene. The CDR3 runs 13 residues. The CDR3 sequence is CASSSDRNTEAFF. In DNA, the CDR3 is TGTGCCAGCAGCTCAGACAGGAACACTGAAGCTTTCTTT.

V gene TRBV10-1 combines with J gene TRBJ2-7; 8 bases line up with TRBD2. Germline CDR1 and CDR2: WNHNN and SYGVQD (reference sequence). The CDR3 consists of 12 residues. V was clipped by 6 bases and J by 7 bases; unmatched bases: 5. CDR3 DNA sequence: TGCGCCAGCAGCTCCGGCGGGGGGGAGCAGTACTTC. It is translated as CASSSGGGEQYF.

The rearrangement links TRBV24-1 to TRBJ2-1; 7 nucleotides align to TRBD2. Germline lookup yields CDR1 KGHDR and CDR2 SFDVKD. V lost 9 bases, J lost 6 bases, and 13 bases stayed unmatched. The CDR3 covers 15 residues. The CDR3 is CATQSPLAATNEQFF. DNA for the CDR3: TGTGCCACCCAATCTCCCCTAGCGGCCACCAATGAGCAGTTCTTC.

The rearrangement links TRBV5-1 to TRBJ1-6; D is unclear. The CDR3 contains 15 residues. Trimming shortened V by 1 base and J by 7 bases, and 12 bases separated the two germline ends. Germline loops: CDR1 SGHRS, CDR2 YFSETQ. As DNA, the CDR3 is TGCGCCAGCAGCTTGCCCTCCGACGGAAATTCACCCCTCCACTTT. It yields the protein CASSLPSDGNSPLHF.

This clone was seen once. This chain links TRBV19 with TRBJ2-3; 9 nucleotides line up with TRBD2. With 5 bases clipped from V and 1 base from J, the junction kept 7 bases outside the gene matches. The CDR3 extends over 16 amino acids. Germline V gene data show CDR1 as LNHDA and CDR2 as SQIVND (reference sequence). CDR3 amino acids: CASSLIAGVGTDTQYF. Here the CDR3 DNA reads TGTGCCAGTAGTCTGATAGCGGGGGTGGGCACAGATACGCAGTATTTT. The entire variable domain, with the rest obtained from reference TRBV19 and TRBJ2-3, is as follows: DGGITQSPKYLFRKEGQNVTLSCEQNLNHDAMYWYRQDPGQGLRLIYYSQIVNDFQKGDIAEGYSVSREKKESFPLTVTSAQKNPTAFYLCASSLIAGVGTDTQYFGPGTRLTVL.

A single count supports this clone. The CDR3 loop reads CASAGRGARGNTNYEQYF. The CDR3 DNA reads TGTGCCAGCGCTGGAAGGGGGGCTAGAGGGAATACTAACTACGAGCAGTACTTC. The rearrangement uses TRBV7-2 and TRBJ2-7, with D possibly called TRBD1 or TRBD2 (6 bases each). The germline V gene has CDR1 SGHTA and CDR2 FQGNSA. V lost 8 bases, J lost 3 bases, and 29 bases lay in between. This CDR3 region has 18 residues.

This chain links TRBV5-1 with TRBJ2-7; 9 positions match TRBD2. The CDR3 totals 16 residues. V shed 1 base, J shed 0 bases, and the junction held 5 bases outside the gene matches. Germline CDR1 SGHRS, CDR2 YFSETQ. The CDR3 region has the DNA TGCGCCAGCAGCTTGCAGTCTAGCGGGGCCTCCTACGAGCAGTACTTC. Translating gives CASSLQSSGASYEQYF. The full variable domain, with the rest looked up from reference TRBV5-1 and TRBJ2-7, is KAGVTQTPRYLIKTRGQQVTLSCSPISGHRSVSWYQQTPGQGLQFLFEYFSETQRNKGNFPGRFSGRQFSNSRSEMNVSTLELGDSALYLCASSLQSSGASYEQYFGPGTRLTVT.